What follows are 22 T cell receptor beta chains derived from one specimen sequenced in a study of human T cells and chemical hapten exposure. One entry per CDR3 protein results from TCRdb running MiXCR on the RACE reads. The table records 250,000 or so distinct CDR3 sequences, approximately 7.5% of them present only once. Time point given: pre-sensitization, week 0. Treatment here: therapeutic diphenylcyclopropenone sensitization with weekly scalp DPC. Specimen: whole blood, collected in connection with sensitization to the hapten diphenylcyclopropenone (DPC). These TCRs come from a man between 18 and 29 years old with alopecia areata. Some clones in this sample may be carry-over from other donors' samples.

This sequence joins TRBV6-2 or TRBV6-3 and TRBJ1-2; D is unresolved. In germline, CDR1 is MNHEY, CDR2 SVGEGT. The CDR3 is 12 residues long. Between the trimmed V and J ends, which lost 2 bases and 5 bases, there was a span of 6 bases. As DNA, the CDR3 is TGTGCCAGCAGTTACAACGTATATGGCTACACCTTC. Translating gives CASSYNVYGYTF.

Worth noting for this clonotype: Possible read error: a much larger clone is one base away. The chain has TRBV19 and TRBJ1-6; the match to TRBD1 covers 10 bases. The CDR3 runs to 17 residues. Germline assignment: CDR1 LNHDA and CDR2 SQIVND (reference sequence). The CDR3: CASSRQGASSYNSSLHF. The CDR3 DNA follows: TGTGCCAGTAGTCGACAGGGGGCGAGCTCCTATAATTCATCCCTCCACTTT.

This clonotype was counted a few times. The V gene is TRBV6-6, the J gene TRBJ1-2, with 7 bases identical to TRBD1. The germline gives CDR1 MNHNY, CDR2 SVGAGI (reference sequence). With 2 bases clipped from V and 1 base from J, the junction kept 7 bases outside the gene matches. This CDR3 spans 16 amino acids. The CDR3: CASSYLQGLLNYGYTF. Here the CDR3 DNA reads TGTGCCAGCAGTTACCTACAGGGGCTCCTTAACTATGGCTACACCTTC.

CDR3 nucleotides: TGCAGTGCTAGAGATGGGGCTACAGCTAGCACAGATACGCAGTATTTT. Its protein product is CSARDGATASTDTQYF. The chain employs TRBV20-1 and TRBJ2-3, with a possible D match to TRBD1 (5 bases). This CDR3 contains 16 residues. V lost 0 bases, J lost 0 bases, and 13 bases lay in between. The V gene's germline CDR1 is DFQATT and CDR2 SNEGSKA (reference sequence).

The rearrangement uses TRBV18 and TRBJ1-1, with 9 bases matching TRBD1. The CDR3 totals 16 residues. The ends lost 6 bases at V and 1 base at J; junction bases unmatched: 9. Germline CDR1 reads KGHSH; CDR2 reads LQKENI. This CDR3 is CASSRVTGGQNTEAFF. Here the CDR3 DNA reads TGTGCCAGCTCGCGAGTGACAGGGGGACAGAACACTGAAGCTTTCTTT.

This clonotype was observed a single time. Mismatch with germline at one junction end may stem from a read error. The chain joins TRBV7-2 to TRBJ1-6; tentatively, D is TRBD1 (5 bases). Germline V CDR1 and CDR2: SGHTA, FQGNSA. CDR3 length: 16 amino acids. The CDR3 sequence is CASSLNGWGLDSPLHF. The CDR3 DNA sequence: TGTGCCAGTAGCTTAAATGGTTGGGGACTCGATTCACCCCTCCACTTT.

This clonotype showed up many times. Here the CDR3 reads CAISESSYEQYV. The CDR3 region has the DNA TGTGCCATCAGTGAGTCTTCCTACGAGCAGTACGTC. The chain is built from TRBV10-3 and TRBJ2-7; D ambiguous. The V gene's germline CDR1 is ENHRY and CDR2 SYGVKD. Trimming cost V 0 bases and J 1 base, with 1 base left between them. The CDR3 extends over 12 amino acids.

This clonotype was seen ten or more times. The V call is TRBV7-3, the J call TRBJ2-2; D is ambiguous. V lost 3 bases and J lost 0, with 8 bases in between. Germline CDR1 and CDR2: SGHTA and FQGTGA. The CDR3 is 15 amino acids. CDR3 sequence: CASSLEITNTGELFF. The CDR3 DNA sequence: TGTGCCAGCAGCTTGGAAATAACGAACACCGGGGAGCTGTTTTTT.

The rearrangement joins TRBV2 to TRBJ1-5, with D tentatively TRBD1 (5 bases). Looked up from germline, CDR1 is SNHLY and CDR2 is FYNNEI. Trimming pared 2 bases from V and 2 bases from J, leaving 10 bases between. This CDR3 region has 15 residues. As DNA, the CDR3 is TGTGCCAGCAGTGAATTGGACACCCGCAATCAGCCCCAGCATTTT. It is translated as CASSELDTRNQPQHF.

The chain joins TRBV29-1 to TRBJ2-7, with D possibly matching TRBD1 (6 bases). Trimming stripped 5 bases from V and 3 bases from J, with 14 bases between. Germline values: CDR1 SQVTM, CDR2 ANQGSEA. There are 13 residues in the CDR3. CDR3 sequence reads: CSVSFYRDYEQYF. For the CDR3, the DNA is TGCAGCGTTTCGTTTTACAGGGACTACGAGCAGTACTTC.

The chain joins TRBV2 to TRBJ2-7; the D is unclear. CDR1 and CDR2 (germline): SNHLY, FYNNEI. The CDR3 spans 11 residues. The ends were cut back, 5 bases at V and 2 bases at J, with 4 bases in the middle. The CDR3 coding sequence is TGTGCCAGCAGTATAACCTACGAGCAGTACTTC. Its protein is CASSITYEQYF.

V is TRBV6-5 and J is TRBJ1-2, with 7 bases aligning to TRBD1. This CDR3 comprises 14 residues. Germline CDR1 and CDR2: MNHEY and SVGAGI. The ends lost 4 bases at V and 3 bases at J; junction bases unmatched: 5. This CDR3 is CASSLSGTDYGYTF. DNA of the CDR3: TGTGCCAGCAGTTTATCCGGGACAGACTATGGCTACACCTTC.

This clonotype was picked up many times. The CDR3 does not end in the conserved phenylalanine or tryptophan, so this is likely a read error. Because the CDR3's place on the DNA is in doubt, the DNA is left out and the CDR3 is given as listed by TCRdb. This rearrangement joins TRBV20-1 to TRBJ2-1; no check of the table's D call, TRBD2, against the DNA was made. The CDR3 has 11 residues if both end residues are counted. From germline, CDR1 is DFQATT and CDR2 SNEGSKA (reference sequence). The CDR3 loop is CSARREVYGGI.

This clonotype was detected a few times. The chain combines TRBV29-1 with TRBJ2-7, with D possibly matching TRBD1 (5 bases). The length of the CDR3 is 12 residues. V dropped 7 bases and J dropped 7 bases, with 17 bases sitting between them. CDR1 and CDR2 (germline): SQVTM, ANQGSEA. The CDR3 loop reads CSAGHPDQEQYF. For the CDR3, the DNA is TGCAGCGCAGGACACCCAGACCAGGAGCAGTACTTC.

The chain recombines TRBV6-2 or TRBV6-3 with TRBJ2-5, with 15 bases lining up with TRBD2. CDR1 and CDR2 (germline): MNHEY, SVGEGT. The J segment lost 3 bases and the V segment lost 6 bases, leaving 5 bases of the junction unmatched. The CDR3 loop spans 16 amino acids. The CDR3 reads CASSSGLAGGKETQYF. CDR3 coding DNA: TGTGCCAGCAGCTCCGGACTAGCGGGGGGGAAAGAGACCCAGTACTTC.

Ten or more counts support this clonotype. The CDR3 region has the DNA TGCGCCAGCAGCCCCCTCCGTGGGGGCTCCTACGAGCAGTACTTC. It yields the protein CASSPLRGGSYEQYF. The rearrangement joins TRBV5-1 to TRBJ2-7, with D perhaps given as TRBD1 or TRBD2 (5 bases each). CDR1 SGHRS and CDR2 YFSETQ come from the germline V gene. V gave up 4 bases and J gave up 0 bases, with 14 bases separating them. The CDR3 runs to 15 residues.

The chain couples TRBV6-6 to TRBJ2-3, with 9 bases that match TRBD1. Trimming at V came to 7 bases and at J to 4 bases, leaving 9 bases not matched to a gene. CDR1 MNHNY and CDR2 SVGAGI come from the germline V gene (reference sequence). The CDR3 is made up of 15 amino acids. CDR3 amino acids: CASKLTGQGADTQYF. In nucleotides, the CDR3 is TGTGCCAGCAAGTTAACGGGACAGGGAGCAGATACGCAGTATTTT.

This clonotype was counted at least ten times. This sequence joins TRBV12-3 or TRBV12-4 and TRBJ2-3, with D tentatively TRBD2 (5 bases). V lost 6 bases and J lost 4, with 8 bases in between. This CDR3 is built from 12 residues. CDR3 residues: CASSPGADTQYF. CDR3 nucleotide sequence: TGTGCCAGCAGCCCCGGGGCAGATACGCAGTATTTT.

V and J are TRBV6-1 and TRBJ1-5; D is ambiguous. The CDR3 loop spans 15 amino acids. Trimming stripped 4 bases from V and 3 bases from J, with 13 bases between. Germline CDR1 reads MNHNS; CDR2 reads SASEGT. CDR3 DNA: TGTGCCAGCAGTGGCCCAAGACCCCTCAATCAGCCCCAGCATTTT. Translation gives CASSGPRPLNQPQHF.

Note on this clonotype: Compared with germline, one end of the junction differs, possibly owing to a read error. The chain links TRBV10-3 to TRBJ2-7, with D perhaps TRBD1 or TRBD2 (5 bases each). The CDR3 has 14 amino acids. Germline V gives CDR1 ENHRY, CDR2 SYGVKD. CDR3 sequence (DNA): TGTGCCATCAGGGGGCGATCGGGGTCCTTCGAGCAGTACTTC. Its translation: CAIRGRSGSFEQYF.

Ten or more counts support this clonotype. The rearrangement joins TRBV29-1 to TRBJ2-7; D possibly corresponds to TRBD2 (5 bases). Germline values: CDR1 SQVTM, CDR2 ANQGSEA. The ends were cut back, 6 bases at V and 7 bases at J, with 16 bases in the middle. The CDR3 extends over 12 amino acids. The DNA for the CDR3 is TGCAGCGTGCTGACTGCCTCGGGGGAGCAGTACGTC. Amino acids: CSVLTASGEQYV.

At least ten counts were recorded for this clonotype. The chain links TRBV7-2 to TRBJ2-5; 8 bases align to TRBD1. Losses at the gene ends were 4 bases for V and 2 bases for J; bases not matched to a gene: 12. Germline assignment: CDR1 SGHTA and CDR2 FQGNSA. The CDR3 extends over 17 amino acids. DNA of the CDR3: TGTGCCAGCAGCTCATTCCCCAGGGGGCGTCGGCAAGAGACCCAGTACTTC. This codes for CASSSFPRGRRQETQYF.